Shown below are 11 T cell receptor beta chains from a single sample sequenced in a study of T-cell reconstitution after alpha-beta-depleted transplantation in children. Molecular barcoding with unique molecular identifiers was used for the TCRbeta library. TCRdb redid the calling of the PCR reads with MiXCR, one entry per CDR3 protein. Of under 450,000 distinct CDR3 sequences in the sample, more than 10% were seen once. The sequencing used PBMCs, collected from the stem cell graft. The receptor set was obtained from a human donor who donated a stem cell graft to a child with Fanconi anemia.

This clonotype came up a few times. The V gene is TRBV6-1, the J gene TRBJ2-1; D unresolved. V gave up 1 base and J gave up 0 bases, with 7 bases separating them. The V gene's germline CDR1 is MNHNS and CDR2 SASEGT. The CDR3 runs 15 residues. The CDR3 is CASSEGSSSYNEQFF. CDR3 nucleotides: TGTGCCAGCAGTGAAGGATCGAGCTCCTACAATGAGCAGTTCTTC.

V usage is TRBV4-2 and J usage is TRBJ1-1; TRBD1 is a possible D gene (6 bases). Germline CDR1 reads LGHNA; CDR2 reads YNFKEQ. V lost 3 bases to trimming and J lost 4 bases, with 9 bases between them. CDR3 length equals 13 residues. The DNA for the CDR3 is TGTGCCAGCAGCCAGGGGGCTATCACTGAAGCTTTCTTT. Translated: CASSQGAITEAFF.

This chain connects TRBV7-6 to TRBJ2-1, with a weak D call TRBD2 (6 bases). Trimming stripped 4 bases from V and 7 bases from J, with 8 bases between. CDR3 length: 12 amino acids. Germline-derived CDR1 and CDR2 are SGHVS and FNYEAQ. CDR3 in DNA: TGTGCCAGCAGCTCGACTAGTAATGAGCAGTTCTTC. Translation gives CASSSTSNEQFF.

This clonotype showed up just a few times. The chain employs TRBV7-2 and TRBJ2-1, with D unresolved. The germline gives CDR1 SGHTA, CDR2 FQGNSA. The V end was cut by 5 bases, the J end by 0 bases, with 11 bases between. The CDR3 sequence is 15 residues long. CDR3 loop: CASSPPALSYNEQFF. As DNA, the CDR3 is TGTGCCAGCAGCCCCCCTGCGCTCTCCTACAATGAGCAGTTCTTC.

The chain carries TRBV7-2 and TRBJ2-1; D remains ambiguous. CDR1 is SGHTA, CDR2 FQGNSA, per germline. This CDR3 has 15 residues. V lost 3 bases and J 3 bases, leaving 12 bases between the germline ends. CDR3 sequence (DNA): TGTGCCAGCAGCTTCGGTTCATTCAGCTACAATGAGCAGTTCTTC. Protein sequence: CASSFGSFSYNEQFF.

This clonotype was seen many times. The chain joins TRBV12-3 or TRBV12-4 to TRBJ2-3, with D uncertain. V lost 1 base, J lost 5 bases, and 7 bases lay in between. The CDR3 contains 13 residues. DNA for the CDR3: TGTGCCAGCAGTTTAGTGGGCGGAGATACGCAGTATTTT. Translating it yields CASSLVGGDTQYF.

This clonotype has only one observation. This clone may be a read error of a much larger clone one base away. This chain joins TRBV10-3 and TRBJ1-3; D gene ambiguous. V lost 10 bases to trimming and J lost 6 bases, with 7 bases between them. The CDR3 is 10 residues long. Germline V gene sequence: CDR1 ENHRY, CDR2 SYGVKD. CDR3 in DNA: TGTGCCACCTGGGCAAACACCATATATTTT. This encodes CATWANTIYF.

The gene calls are TRBV7-9 and TRBJ2-7; perhaps TRBD1 as D (6 bases). The V gene's germline CDR1 is SEHNR and CDR2 FQNEAQ (reference sequence). The CDR3 is made up of 15 amino acids. The V and J ends lost 5 bases and 3 bases respectively, with 17 bases between them. This CDR3 reads CASSALNREGYEQYF. In DNA form, the CDR3 reads TGTGCCAGCAGCGCTCTCAACAGGGAAGGCTACGAGCAGTACTTC.

As to this clonotype: At one end, the junction sequence differs from germline, possibly due to a read error. The V call is TRBV7-2, the J call TRBJ2-7, with D unclear. CDR3 size: 13 residues. The germline CDR1 and CDR2 sequences are SGHTA and FQGNSA. The CDR3 protein is CATSVLTRNEQYF. The CDR3 DNA follows: TGTGCCACCAGCGTTCTGACCCGAAACGAGCAGTACTTC.

There are a few counts of this clonotype. The genes are TRBV5-6 and TRBJ2-1; D is unresolved. In germline, CDR1 is SGHDT, CDR2 YYEEEE. The length of the CDR3 is 16 residues. The V gene lost 6 bases and the J gene lost 6 bases, with 22 bases spanning the gap. The CDR3 here is CASIRLVGQAPNEQFF. CDR3 in DNA: TGTGCCAGCATAAGGTTAGTCGGGCAGGCCCCCAATGAGCAGTTCTTC.

This chain links TRBV30 with TRBJ2-3; TRBD2 might be the D (6 bases). The V gene lost 0 bases and the J gene lost 2 bases, with 15 bases spanning the gap. Germline V gene lookup returns CDR1 GTSNPN and CDR2 SVGIG (reference sequence). The CDR3 loop spans 16 amino acids. CDR3 in amino acids: CAWSVGTGVTTDTQYF. The CDR3 DNA reads as TGTGCCTGGAGTGTAGGTACGGGGGTAACCACAGATACGCAGTATTTT.